This T cell receptor (beta chain) is from a study of response to subunit inactivated influenza vaccine (dated by TCRdb to about 2018). Study-wide context: Deep quantitative profiling of the T cell receptor repertoire was used in the study to follow responses to a trivalent subunit inactivated influenza vaccine.

Study-wide findings and limitations: The authors suggested that each seasonal influenza vaccination may recruit only a limited number of new T cells.

Libraries were constructed by RT-PCR. The reads were generated on an Illumina HiSeq 2500. TCRdb's own reprocessing of the public reads used fastp at Q25 and MiXCR and kept productive beta chains. Rows with one shared CDR3 protein collapse into an entry with the most common genes and DNA. The sample records around 200,000 distinct CDR3 sequences, around 8.8% of which are singletons. The biggest ten clones account for 11% of the sample. The sample holds many counts of this clonotype. This receptor's antigen is unknown. Nothing much larger sits one base from this clone, and base qualities are not available. The sequence was obtained from a man between 50 and 59 years old who received an inactivated influenza vaccine. Donor details come from another sample of the same person, matched by shared clones. The material was non-naive T cells sorted from PBMCs, obtained on the day of vaccination. The cell subset or site label, as the study defines it: memory T cell fraction.

The nucleotide sequence is TGTGCCAGCAGCCAAGATATAGGGACGGTCGAAGCTTTCTTT. Its translation is CASSQDIGTVEAFF. The chain joins TRBV3-1 to TRBJ1-1; perhaps TRBD1 is the D gene, with 5 bases matching. The junction carries 13 bases between V and J, which are trimmed by 0 bases and 8 bases respectively. The CDR3 measures 14 amino acids from cysteine to phenylalanine. The DNA shown is the 42-base CDR3, in frame from base 1. From the germline V gene (reference sequence), CDR1 is LGHDT and CDR2 is YNNKEL.